The clone carrying this T cell receptor (beta chain) has ten or more counts. Its antigen is unidentified. The sample is drawn from a study of CD8 T cells in ankylosing spondylitis. Germline-derived CDR1 and CDR2 are SEHNR and FQNEAQ (reference sequence). Trimming stripped 5 bases from V and 8 bases from J, with 22 bases between. The length of the CDR3 is 16 residues. Findings and caveats of the study: Fewer than 10 highly homologous variants formed a TCR beta motif that appeared characteristic of ankylosing spondylitis blood. CD8+ disease-linked clones were present at relatively low frequencies in blood.

TCRdb re-derived calls from the 5' RACE reads in MiXCR, one entry per CDR3 protein. The sample holds more than 500,000 distinct CDR3 sequences; about 5.2% are singletons and the top ten take around 3.5%. V usage is TRBV7-9 and J usage is TRBJ2-1, with D possibly being TRBD1 or TRBD2 (5 bases each). Sequencing was performed on blood, either unsorted or a sorted T cell fraction (not recorded which). The receptor comes from a male donor with ankylosing spondylitis. CDR3 loop: CASSKSRLDTRDEQFF. DNA for the CDR3: TGTGCCAGCAGCAAAAGCAGGCTGGACACGAGGGATGAGCAGTTCTTC.